Presented here are 10 T cell receptor beta chains from one specimen sequenced in a study of T cells in Graves' hyperthyroidism and ophthalmopathy. What was amplified from RNA transcripts were TCR beta CDR3 regions. The HTBI set primed first-round TCR CDR3 RT-PCR. Each CDR3 protein is one row after TCRdb ran MiXCR on the multiplex PCR reads. The data contain some 340,000 distinct CDR3 sequences, roughly 15% of them singletons. The sample comprised blood. The receptors here all came from a woman in her forties with Graves' ophthalmopathy.

The genes are TRBV19 and TRBJ1-5; no clear D gene. Between the trimmed V and J ends, which lost 0 bases and 9 bases, there was a span of 9 bases. Germline V CDR1 and CDR2: LNHDA, SQIVND (reference sequence). There are 13 residues in the CDR3. CDR3 loop: CASSIDPLMPQHF. The CDR3 nucleotides read TGTGCCAGTAGTATAGATCCTCTGATGCCCCAGCATTTT.

This clonotype was detected only a few times. The gene calls are TRBV18 and TRBJ1-3; D gene ambiguous. The germline gives CDR1 KGHSH, CDR2 LQKENI. The CDR3 is 15 residues long. V lost 2 bases and J lost 0, with 8 bases in between. Written as DNA, the CDR3 is TGTGCCAGCTCACCAGGACTGCTCTCTGGAAACACCATATATTTT. Protein sequence: CASSPGLLSGNTIYF.

This clonotype was detected many times. CDR3 DNA: TGTGCCAGCAGCTTCGGACAGGGGGACGAGCAGTACTTC. Its translation: CASSFGQGDEQYF. V is TRBV7-9 and J is TRBJ2-7; 10 bases align to TRBD1. This CDR3 contains 13 residues. CDR1 and CDR2 (germline): SEHNR, FQNEAQ (reference sequence). After removal of 3 bases from V and 5 bases from J, the junction contained 1 base not matched to a gene.

This clonotype was detected ten times or more. One junction end disagrees with the germline gene, perhaps due to a read error. V and J are TRBV6-1 and TRBJ2-7, with D maybe TRBD2 (5 bases). CDR1 is MNHNS and CDR2 is SASEGT in the germline V gene. This CDR3 comprises 14 residues. CDR3 bases: TGTGCCAGCAGTGAATTCGACGGTGACTACGAGCAGTGCTTC. This sequence encodes CASSEFDGDYEQCF.

This clonotype was detected only once. A much larger clone differs from this one at a single base, so this may be a read error. The chain is built from TRBV29-1 and TRBJ2-2; no clear D. Germline assignment: CDR1 SQVTM and CDR2 ANQGSEA. The CDR3 covers 13 residues. The CDR3 spells CGVGQLVTGELFF. The CDR3 DNA follows: TGCGGCGTTGGCCAGCTCGTCACCGGGGAGCTGTTTTTT.

The V gene is TRBV20-1, the J gene TRBJ2-7; 8 bases agree with TRBD1. Germline-derived CDR1 and CDR2 are DFQATT and SNEGSKA (reference sequence). The CDR3 loop spans 11 amino acids. V shed 8 bases, J shed 3 bases, and the junction held 3 bases outside the gene matches. This CDR3 is CSSGQDYEQYF. The CDR3, as DNA: TGCAGTTCGGGACAGGACTACGAGCAGTACTTC.

This clonotype has a count of ten or more. This sequence joins TRBV20-1 and TRBJ2-1; possibly TRBD2 for D (6 bases). This CDR3 has 13 amino acids. Between the trimmed V and J ends, which lost 2 bases and 4 bases, there was a span of 9 bases. From germline, CDR1 is DFQATT and CDR2 SNEGSKA (reference sequence). The CDR3 protein is CSARSSEYNEQFF. The CDR3 coding sequence is TGCAGTGCTAGATCTAGCGAATACAATGAGCAGTTCTTC.

This clonotype was seen at least ten times. The chain uses TRBV5-1 and TRBJ2-3; 7 positions agree with TRBD2. Germline values: CDR1 SGHRS, CDR2 YFSETQ. Losses at the gene ends were 5 bases for V and 4 bases for J; bases not matched to a gene: 10. This CDR3 region has 15 residues. CDR3 nucleotide sequence: TGCGCCAGCAGATCCGGGGGGAGAAAGGCAGATACGCAGTATTTT. It codes for CASRSGGRKADTQYF.

This clonotype came up many times. The CDR3 coding sequence is TGTGCCAGCAGTGAAGTTGTAGCACAAGAGACCCAGTACTTC. Translation gives CASSEVVAQETQYF. The chain joins TRBV2 to TRBJ2-5; D call uncertain. CDR1 SNHLY and CDR2 FYNNEI come from the germline V gene. With 1 base removed from V and 2 bases from J, the gap between germline ends came to 8 bases. This CDR3 region has 14 residues.

The chain uses TRBV27 and TRBJ2-2; no clear D gene. The ends were cut back, 6 bases at V and 4 bases at J, with 9 bases in the middle. The CDR3 is made up of 13 amino acids. CDR1 and CDR2 (germline): MNHEY, SMNVEV (reference sequence). In DNA form, the CDR3 reads TGTGCCAGCAGACCAGTCTCCACCGGGGAGCTGTTTTTT. This translates into CASRPVSTGELFF.